Each of the 28 T cell receptor beta chains below was sequenced from the same sample in a study of T cell responses to AZD1222 COVID-19 vaccine. Profiling relied on immunoSEQ multiplex PCR, and the TCRdb table lists in-frame clones only, not all of them. The data show about 97,000 clones, approximately 91% seen once. The sample here was peripheral blood, taken on day 0 of AZD1222 vaccination. These receptors came from an adult in good health.

This rearrangement joins TRBV3-1 (or the pseudogene TRBV3-2) to TRBJ1-5, with no clear D. This CDR3 has 15 amino acids. Germline V gene lookup returns CDR1 LGHDT and CDR2 YNNKEL (reference sequence). The ends were cut back, 3 bases at V and 2 bases at J, with 11 bases in the middle. Here the CDR3 reads CASSHTTHGNQPQHF. CDR3 nucleotides: TGTGCCAGCAGCCATACAACCCACGGCAATCAGCCCCAGCATTTT.

The V call is TRBV2, the J call TRBJ1-6; D gene uncertain. Trimming removed 1 base at V and 0 bases at J, with 13 bases between. Germline V lookup: CDR1 SNHLY, CDR2 FYNNEI. This CDR3 region has 18 residues. The CDR3 DNA reads as TGTGCCAGCAGTGAAGGCGGGGTATCTAGCTCCTATAATTCACCCCTCCACTTT. This codes for CASSEGGVSSSYNSPLHF.

V is TRBV7-2 and J is TRBJ2-7; D is tentatively TRBD1 or TRBD2 (5 bases each). The germline V and J ends were trimmed by 2 bases and 4 bases, with 18 bases remaining between them. CDR3 length equals 16 residues. Germline-derived CDR1 and CDR2 are SGHTA and FQGNSA. This chain's CDR3 is CASSLPPGPAGYEQYF. Here the CDR3 DNA reads TGTGCCAGCAGCTTACCTCCGGGACCCGCGGGTTACGAGCAGTACTTC.

The chain employs TRBV24-1 and TRBJ2-1, with 10 bases identical to TRBD2. The V gene end was trimmed by 6 bases and the J gene end by 2 bases; junction bases not matched to a gene: 3. CDR3 length: 15 residues. Germline lookup yields CDR1 KGHDR and CDR2 SFDVKD. The CDR3 protein is CATSSGGAPYNEQFF. CDR3 in DNA: TGTGCCACCAGTAGCGGGGGGGCCCCCTACAATGAGCAGTTCTTC.

This chain connects TRBV11-2 to TRBJ2-3; D is unclear. CDR1 is SGHAT, CDR2 FQNNGV, per germline. Between the trimmed V and J ends, which lost 2 bases and 6 bases, there was a span of 15 bases. The CDR3 contains 15 residues. CDR3: CASSLQKPIGDTQYF. The CDR3 bases are TGTGCCAGCAGCTTACAGAAACCAATCGGGGATACGCAGTATTTT.

V usage is TRBV28 and J usage is TRBJ1-6; 7 bases line up with TRBD1. V shed 6 bases, J shed 4 bases, and the junction held 15 bases outside the gene matches. Germline CDR1 is MDHEN and CDR2 is SYDVKM. The CDR3 has 18 amino acids. This CDR3 is CASSRGALGQVYNSPLHF. Written as DNA, the CDR3 is TGTGCCAGCAGCCGGGGGGCCCTTGGACAGGTTTATAATTCACCCCTCCACTTT.

The count of this clone is one. V is TRBV6-1 and J is TRBJ1-1; weak D call: TRBD1 (6 bases). Germline loops: CDR1 MNHNS, CDR2 SASEGT. The CDR3 extends over 15 amino acids. Trimming took 2 bases from V and 0 from J, leaving 10 bases between them. The chain's CDR3 is CASSELQGLNTEAFF. CDR3 nucleotides: TGTGCCAGCAGTGAATTACAGGGACTGAACACTGAAGCTTTCTTT.

Concerning this clone: The sample has other DNA sequences that encode this CDR3 too. This chain links TRBV5-8 with TRBJ1-1; D ambiguous. V dropped 0 bases and J dropped 5 bases, with 5 bases sitting between them. This CDR3 has 12 amino acids. Germline V gives CDR1 SGHTS, CDR2 YDEGEE. The DNA of the CDR3 is TGTGCCAGCAGCTTGGTAGGAACTGAAGCTTTCTTT. Residues: CASSLVGTEAFF.

The chain employs TRBV9 and TRBJ1-1, with unresolved D. The germline gives CDR1 SGDLS, CDR2 YYNGEE. The CDR3 covers 13 residues. Deletions cut 0 bases from V and 3 bases from J, with 6 bases between. CDR3 sequence reads: CASSVAWDTEAFF. CDR3 in DNA: TGTGCCAGCAGCGTAGCATGGGACACTGAAGCTTTCTTT. Based on the CDR3 plus reference TRBV9 and TRBJ1-1, the full variable domain is DSGVTQTPKHLITATGQRVTLRCSPRSGDLSVYWYQQSLDQGLQFLIQYYNGEERAKGNILERFSAQQFPDLHSELNLSSLELGDSALYFCASSVAWDTEAFFGQGTRLTVV.

The chain links TRBV4-1 to TRBJ2-7; maybe TRBD2 (7 bases). The V end lost 0 bases, the J end lost 0 bases, and 15 bases lay between the germline ends. The germline V gene has CDR1 MGHRA and CDR2 YSYEKL. This CDR3 is 17 amino acids long. Here the CDR3 DNA reads TGCGCCAGCAGCCAAGAGGGAGGGGGACACACCTCCTACGAGCAGTACTTC. It specifies CASSQEGGGHTSYEQYF.

This sequence joins TRBV3-1 (or the pseudogene TRBV3-2) and TRBJ2-4; 8 positions match TRBD2. V was pared by 0 bases and J by 0 bases, with 4 bases of the junction left unmatched. CDR3 length equals 17 residues. Looked up from germline, CDR1 is LGHDT and CDR2 is YNNKEL (reference sequence). Here the CDR3 reads CASSQDAAGGAKNIQYF. The CDR3 nucleotides are TGTGCCAGCAGCCAAGATGCGGCGGGGGGAGCCAAAAACATTCAGTACTTC.

The rearrangement links TRBV6-5 to TRBJ2-7; perhaps D is TRBD1 or TRBD2 (5 bases each). CDR1 is MNHEY, CDR2 SVGAGI, per germline. This CDR3 is 13 amino acids long. Trimming stripped 8 bases from V and 3 bases from J, with 14 bases between. The CDR3 DNA follows: TGTGCCAGCCGGGACGGTGTTGGCTACGAGCAGTACTTC. It encodes CASRDGVGYEQYF.

The V call is TRBV6-4, the J call TRBJ2-7; 10 nucleotides agree with TRBD1. Germline values: CDR1 MRHNA, CDR2 SNTAGT. The CDR3 sequence is 14 residues long. The V gene end was trimmed by 5 bases and the J gene end by 5 bases; junction bases not matched to a gene: 6. The CDR3 protein is CASSRQGALDEQYF. The DNA for the CDR3 is TGTGCCAGCAGTCGACAGGGGGCGCTGGACGAGCAGTACTTC.

This clone was seen only once. The genes are TRBV15 and TRBJ1-4, with D possibly matching TRBD1 (6 bases). The CDR3 consists of 17 residues. Trimming removed 2 bases at V and 5 bases at J, with 18 bases between. Germline assignment: CDR1 LNHNV and CDR2 YYDKDF (reference sequence). As DNA, the CDR3 is TGTGCCACCAGCAGATCACAGGGATTTACTCTCAATGAAAAACTGTTTTTT. It codes for CATSRSQGFTLNEKLFF.

There are a few counts of this clone. This chain joins TRBV7-6 and TRBJ1-2; TRBD1 matches at 7 bases. This CDR3 contains 13 residues. The V segment lost 5 bases and the J segment 6 bases; nucleotides outside the gene matches: 6. CDR1 and CDR2 from the germline V gene are SGHVS and FNYEAQ. The CDR3 spells CASSPQGQHGYTF. CDR3 sequence (DNA): TGTGCCAGCAGCCCACAGGGACAGCATGGCTACACCTTC.

CDR3 sequence: CASSLVAGQNQPQHF. The CDR3 DNA reads as TGTGCCAGCAGCTTAGTGGCCGGGCAAAATCAGCCCCAGCATTTT. This chain links TRBV7-2 with TRBJ1-5; the D is unclear. Germline V lookup: CDR1 SGHTA, CDR2 FQGNSA. The V and J ends lost 1 base and 4 bases respectively, with 11 bases between them. The CDR3 spans 15 residues.

The V and J genes are TRBV7-9 and TRBJ2-7; 9 positions match TRBD1. CDR1 SEHNR and CDR2 FQNEAQ come from the germline V gene (reference sequence). V shed 4 bases, J shed 2 bases, and the junction held 6 bases outside the gene matches. This CDR3 is 15 amino acids long. CDR3 region: CASSSQGQGTYEQYF. CDR3 in DNA: TGTGCCAGCAGCTCCCAGGGACAGGGTACCTACGAGCAGTACTTC.

The V gene is TRBV2, the J gene TRBJ2-1; TRBD1 is a possible D gene (6 bases). Trimming took 4 bases from V and 6 from J, leaving 19 bases between them. The germline CDR1 and CDR2 sequences are SNHLY and FYNNEI. The CDR3 extends over 16 amino acids. CDR3 bases: TGTGCCAGCAGTGTGTTGGGCAGGGGAGCTAGCAATGAGCAGTTCTTC. Amino acids: CASSVLGRGASNEQFF.

The gene calls are TRBV7-9 and TRBJ1-1; tentative D call: TRBD1 (5 bases). V lost 5 bases and J lost 4, with 20 bases in between. This CDR3 region has 16 residues. Germline-derived CDR1 and CDR2 are SEHNR and FQNEAQ (reference sequence). CDR3 amino acids: CASSAQGGEVGTEAFF. CDR3 nucleotide sequence: TGTGCCAGCAGCGCCCAAGGAGGGGAAGTTGGCACTGAAGCTTTCTTT.

V is TRBV19 and J is TRBJ2-7, with 9 bases identical to TRBD1. Germline assignment: CDR1 LNHDA and CDR2 SQIVND (reference sequence). This CDR3 is built from 14 residues. Trimming removed 5 bases from V and 4 bases from J; junction bases left unmatched: 6. The CDR3 DNA is TGTGCCAGTAGTTTGGGGACAGGGAGGTACGAGCAGTACTTC. Translated, it gives CASSLGTGRYEQYF.

This clone was detected a few times. This rearrangement joins TRBV7-9 to TRBJ1-1; D gene uncertain. CDR3 length: 14 residues. Germline V CDR1 and CDR2: SEHNR, FQNEAQ (reference sequence). The V end lost 2 bases, the J end lost 0 bases, and 7 bases lay between the germline ends. The CDR3 region has the DNA TGTGCCAGCAGCTTAAGTGCCCTGAACACTGAAGCTTTCTTT. Amino acid sequence: CASSLSALNTEAFF.

The V call is TRBV9, the J call TRBJ2-2, with 9 bases aligning to TRBD1. The germline V gene has CDR1 SGDLS and CDR2 YYNGEE. Trimming cost V 4 bases and J 5 bases; bases outside gene matches: 9. This CDR3 is built from 16 residues. The DNA for the CDR3 is TGTGCCAGCAGCCCCCCAGGACAGGGGATAACCGGGGAGCTGTTTTTT. This gives the protein CASSPPGQGITGELFF.

The rearrangement links TRBV15 to TRBJ1-6; the match to TRBD1 covers 7 bases. CDR3 length: 19 amino acids. Unmatched junction bases numbered 8, after V lost 0 bases and J lost 0 bases. CDR1 and CDR2 from the germline V gene are LNHNV and YYDKDF (reference sequence). CDR3 coding DNA: TGTGCCACCAGCAGAGATGAGCGGGACAGAGTCTCCTATAATTCACCCCTCCACTTT. Its protein product is CATSRDERDRVSYNSPLHF.

This chain uses TRBV27 with TRBJ2-3; D unresolved. Germline values: CDR1 MNHEY, CDR2 SMNVEV (reference sequence). V gave up 3 bases and J gave up 2 bases, with 15 bases separating them. This CDR3 has 16 residues. The CDR3 DNA sequence: TGTGCCAGCAGTTTGAAAGCGCTACTAAACACAGATACGCAGTATTTT. Its translation is CASSLKALLNTDTQYF.

About this clone: Other DNA sequences in the sample encode the same CDR3. The rearrangement links TRBV4-1 to TRBJ1-2; 9 positions match TRBD1. CDR3 size: 15 residues. Germline lookup yields CDR1 MGHRA and CDR2 YSYEKL. Trimming cost V 6 bases and J 3 bases; bases outside gene matches: 8. DNA of the CDR3: TGCGCCAGCAGTGCCCGGGACAGGGAAGACTATGGCTACACCTTC. Protein product: CASSARDREDYGYTF.

Only one count was recorded for this clone. The chain employs TRBV6-5 and TRBJ1-4; TRBD1 is a possible D gene (5 bases). Per germline, CDR1 MNHEY and CDR2 SVGAGI. CDR3 size: 15 residues. Trimming took 8 bases from V and 4 from J, leaving 17 bases between them. The CDR3 nucleotides read TGTGCCAGCTCTTTTGCAGGGTTTAGTAATGAAAAACTGTTTTTT. Protein sequence: CASSFAGFSNEKLFF.

The CDR3 sequence: CASSLQGRVGQPQHF. The CDR3 DNA reads as TGTGCCAGCAGCTTGCAGGGTAGGGTTGGTCAGCCCCAGCATTTT. V usage is TRBV5-6 and J usage is TRBJ1-5, with TRBD1 as a possible D gene (5 bases). CDR1 is SGHDT, CDR2 YYEEEE, per germline. The CDR3 length is 15 residues. The V gene lost 1 base and the J gene lost 6 bases, with 14 bases spanning the gap.

This chain links TRBV11-3 with TRBJ2-1; D may match TRBD1 or TRBD2 (6 bases each). V was shortened by 5 bases and J by 8 bases, with 19 bases between the two germline ends. This CDR3 has 15 residues. Germline loops: CDR1 SGHNT, CDR2 YENEEA. The CDR3 loop is CASSQRGTHTDEQFF. The CDR3 bases are TGTGCCAGCAGCCAGAGGGGGACTCATACAGATGAGCAGTTCTTC.